This TCR beta chain appears in the sequencing data of a study of identical twins. Study-level points and caveats: In beta out-of-frame sequences, the excess sharing between twins was weaker. Cord blood beta clonotypes present at high abundance carried fewer insertions; no such pattern appeared in memory repertoires.

Concerning this clonotype: Its antigen is undetermined.

TCRdb reanalysed the 5' RACE reads using MiXCR and keeps one entry per CDR3 protein. Of about 200,000 distinct CDR3 sequences listed, 7.5% are singletons. The V end was cut by 0 bases, the J end by 5 bases, with 17 bases between. This CDR3 contains 17 residues. Germline-derived CDR1 and CDR2 are SGHNT and YENEEA. These data were also reused for a study on yellow fever vaccine responses in identical twins.

The receptor was derived from a woman aged 18-35 years in good health. The chain couples TRBV11-3 to TRBJ2-1; the D gene is possibly TRBD2 (6 bases). Sequences were obtained from memory (CD45RO+) T cells sorted from blood. The CDR3 here is CASSLDLRTTSNNEQFF. The DNA for the CDR3 is TGTGCCAGCAGCTTAGATTTACGGACTACAAGCAACAATGAGCAGTTCTTC.